Presented here are 28 T cell receptor beta chains from one specimen sequenced in a study of regulatory T cells in long-lasting Graves disease. Both iRepertoire HTBI primers and Arm-PCR of CDR3 regions were used to build the TCR beta libraries. TCRdb re-called the multiplex PCR reads through MiXCR, storing one row per CDR3 protein. Here the sample spans around 330,000 distinct CDR3 sequences, approximately 20% being singletons. As to time point: newly diagnosed GD, antithyroid drugs for less than 3 months. PBMC RNA was the source of the TCR library. Source: peripheral blood mononuclear cells (PBMCs), taken at new diagnosis, from a patient treated with antithyroid drugs. The receptor set was obtained from a female donor with Graves disease.

Notes on this clonotype: This may arise from a read error, as a much more abundant clone is one base away. This chain links TRBV20-1 with TRBJ2-1, with D perhaps given as TRBD1 or TRBD2 (5 bases each). This CDR3 is built from 16 residues. Germline lookup yields CDR1 DFQATT and CDR2 SNEGSKA (reference sequence). The CDR3 DNA follows: TGCAGTGCTTTCCACGAGGCCGGGACCACCTACAATGGGCAGTTCTTC. Residues: CSAFHEAGTTYNGQFF.

This clonotype has ten or more counts. The rearrangement joins TRBV12-3 or TRBV12-4 to TRBJ2-7, with TRBD2 matching over 8 bases. This CDR3 spans 15 amino acids. The junction had 7 bases not matched to a gene; V was cut back by 5 bases and J by 1 base. CDR3 in DNA: TGTGCCAGCAGTACCGGACTAGCCCCATCCTACGAGCAGTACTTC. It yields the protein CASSTGLAPSYEQYF.

This clonotype appeared many times. The chain uses TRBV28 and TRBJ2-5, with D perhaps matching TRBD2 (6 bases). Looked up from germline, CDR1 is MDHEN and CDR2 is SYDVKM. V dropped 3 bases and J dropped 0 bases, with 11 bases sitting between them. The CDR3 has 15 amino acids. The CDR3 sequence: CASSFPRGYQETQYF. CDR3 DNA: TGTGCCAGCAGTTTCCCACGGGGGTACCAAGAGACCCAGTACTTC.

The rearrangement links TRBV11-2 to TRBJ2-5; D remains ambiguous. The CDR3 runs 15 residues. Trimming shortened V by 2 bases and J by 2 bases, and 12 bases separated the two germline ends. Per the germline V gene, CDR1 is SGHAT and CDR2 is FQNNGV. The CDR3 DNA sequence: TGTGCCAGCAGCTTAAGGCTCATGGGGCAAGAGACCCAGTACTTC. As protein: CASSLRLMGQETQYF.

This rearrangement joins TRBV30 to TRBJ2-3, with 11 bases lining up with TRBD2. Per the germline V gene, CDR1 is GTSNPN and CDR2 is SVGIG (reference sequence). V lost 3 bases, J lost 3 bases, and 8 bases stayed unmatched. The CDR3 spans 16 residues. The CDR3 region has the DNA TGTGCCTGGAGGCCGATGACTAGCGGGAAGACAGATACGCAGTATTTT. Translating gives CAWRPMTSGKTDTQYF.

The chain has TRBV6-2 or TRBV6-3 and TRBJ1-5; 9 bases map to TRBD1. V shed 5 bases, J shed 6 bases, and the junction held 5 bases outside the gene matches. This CDR3 is built from 14 residues. Germline CDR1 MNHEY, CDR2 SVGEGT. CDR3 DNA: TGTGCCAGCAGTACACAGGGGGCGGGTCAGCCCCAGCATTTT. Translation gives CASSTQGAGQPQHF.

In this sample, this clonotype turned up a few times. Sequence at one end of the junction differs from germline and may be a read error. The V and J genes are TRBV29-1 and TRBJ2-7, with D tentatively TRBD2 (6 bases). The CDR3 runs 11 residues. Looked up from germline, CDR1 is SQVTM and CDR2 is ANQGSEA. The DNA for the CDR3 is TGCAGCGTCGGGGACTCCCACGAGCAGTACTTC. This codes for CSVGDSHEQYF.

This clonotype was observed at least ten times. The J gene is TRBJ2-2, the V gene TRBV12-3 or TRBV12-4, with 9 bases that match TRBD1. The CDR3 consists of 16 residues. V shed 3 bases and J 7 bases; nucleotides not matched to a gene: 9. The CDR3 nucleotides read TGTGCCAGCAGTTTTCCTCCGGGACAGGGAAGCGGGGAGCTGTTTTTT. Translation: CASSFPPGQGSGELFF.

This clonotype has ten or more counts. The V gene is TRBV12-5, the J gene TRBJ2-1, with D tentatively TRBD1 or TRBD2 (5 bases each). The V end was cut by 5 bases, the J end by 6 bases, with 11 bases between. The CDR3 contains 13 residues. Germline V gives CDR1 LGHNT, CDR2 FRNRAP. The CDR3 is CASGGDRGNEQFF. The CDR3 DNA reads as TGTGCTAGTGGTGGGGACCGGGGCAATGAGCAGTTCTTC.

This sequence joins TRBV19 and TRBJ1-1; D is unresolved. Germline CDR1 reads LNHDA; CDR2 reads SQIVND (reference sequence). Trimming pared 7 bases from V and 0 bases from J, leaving 12 bases between. There are 14 residues in the CDR3. The CDR3: CASTLGRVNTEAFF. The CDR3 region has the DNA TGTGCCAGTACCCTCGGCCGGGTGAACACTGAAGCTTTCTTT.

The J gene is TRBJ2-5, the V gene TRBV9; 8 bases align to TRBD2. This CDR3 has 15 amino acids. The V gene end was trimmed by 0 bases and the J gene end by 4 bases; junction bases not matched to a gene: 5. The germline V gene encodes CDR1 SGDLS and CDR2 YYNGEE. CDR3 nucleotides: TGTGCCAGCAGCGTAGATGAGCGGGAGTCAGAGACCCAGTACTTC. Translated: CASSVDERESETQYF.

This clonotype was seen repeatedly, ten times or more. J is TRBJ2-1 and V is TRBV12-3 or TRBV12-4; TRBD1 is a possible D gene (6 bases). V was trimmed by 5 bases and J by 9 bases, leaving 11 bases between them. The length of the CDR3 is 12 residues. CDR3 in amino acids: CASSRTATEQFF. For the CDR3, the DNA is TGTGCCAGCAGTCGGACAGCAACTGAGCAGTTCTTC.

This clonotype was found a few times. A much larger clone lies a single base off, so this may be a read error. This chain connects TRBV11-3 to TRBJ2-2, with D possibly matching TRBD1 (6 bases). The CDR3 consists of 13 residues. Germline V CDR1 and CDR2: SGHNT, YENEEA. The CDR3 DNA is TGTGCCAGCAGCACCACAGGGCTCGGGGAGCCGTTTTTT. It codes for CASSTTGLGEPFF.

J is TRBJ2-1 and V is TRBV6-2 or TRBV6-3; D could derive from TRBD1 or TRBD2 (6 bases each). This CDR3 has 15 residues. Trimming shortened V by 4 bases and J by 2 bases, and 12 bases separated the two germline ends. CDR1 is MNHEY and CDR2 is SVGEGT in the germline V gene. CDR3 sequence: CASSLGGNPYNEQFF. DNA for the CDR3: TGTGCCAGCAGTTTGGGGGGCAACCCCTACAATGAGCAGTTCTTC.

This clonotype has at least ten counts. J is TRBJ1-6 and V is TRBV19, with D perhaps matching TRBD1 (5 bases). Trimming stripped 4 bases from V and 7 bases from J, with 14 bases between. Per the germline V gene, CDR1 is LNHDA and CDR2 is SQIVND (reference sequence). The CDR3 is made up of 15 amino acids. The CDR3 nucleotides are TGTGCCAGTAGTACCCAAGAGGGGCGAAATTCACCCCTCCACTTT. Its protein is CASSTQEGRNSPLHF.

V gene TRBV12-3 or TRBV12-4 combines with J gene TRBJ2-3, with TRBD1 matching 10 bases. This CDR3 has 14 amino acids. Trimming at V came to 8 bases and at J to 3 bases, leaving 5 bases not matched to a gene. The CDR3 region has the DNA TGTGCCAGCGAGACAGGGGGCCATACAGATACGCAGTATTTT. Amino acid sequence: CASETGGHTDTQYF.

On this clonotype: This may be a read error, as it is one base from a much larger clone. The J gene is TRBJ1-2, the V gene TRBV27; 8 bases line up with TRBD1. The CDR3 has 14 amino acids. Germline loops: CDR1 MNHEY, CDR2 SMNVEV (reference sequence). The CDR3 DNA sequence: TGTGCCAGCGGTTTACGCGGACAGGGTTATGGCTACACCTTC. This sequence encodes CASGLRGQGYGYTF.

This clonotype occurred a few times. The rearrangement uses TRBV27 and TRBJ2-7; no reliable D call. The CDR3 covers 13 residues. Trimming took 2 bases from V and 4 from J, leaving 9 bases between them. Germline V gene lookup returns CDR1 MNHEY and CDR2 SMNVEV (reference sequence). The CDR3, as DNA: TGTGCCAGCAGTTTACGACGGCAATACGAGCAGTACTTC. It translates to CASSLRRQYEQYF.

This clonotype was seen ten or more times. The chain recombines TRBV12-3 or TRBV12-4 with TRBJ2-3; D could derive from TRBD1 or TRBD2 (5 bases each). The CDR3 sequence is 14 residues long. The V gene lost 6 bases and the J gene lost 8 bases, with 18 bases spanning the gap. The CDR3 bases are TGTGCCAGCAGCCCCGGAATCGGTGGGGGTACGCAGTATTTT. Amino acids: CASSPGIGGGTQYF.

This clonotype occurred a few times. CDR3 bases: TGTGCCAGCAGCCGGGACAGGTCGATCACCGGGGAGCTGTTTTTT. Protein product: CASSRDRSITGELFF. The chain employs TRBV7-2 and TRBJ2-2; 8 bases align to TRBD1. Trimming at V came to 5 bases and at J to 4 bases, leaving 6 bases not matched to a gene. The germline V gene encodes CDR1 SGHTA and CDR2 FQGNSA. The CDR3 covers 15 residues.

About this clonotype: Just one base apart from a much larger clone, this may be a read error. The chain is built from TRBV6-2 or TRBV6-3 and TRBJ2-5, with D perhaps given as TRBD1 or TRBD2 (5 bases each). The CDR3 contains 15 residues. The V gene's germline CDR1 is MNHEY and CDR2 SVGEGT. V lost 0 bases, J lost 1 base, and 9 bases lay in between. CDR3 region: CASSYSDGAQETQYF. The CDR3 region has the DNA TGTGCCAGCAGTTACTCGGACGGGGCCCAAGAGACCCAGTACTTC.

This clonotype qualifies as medium-sized. The chain joins TRBV2 to TRBJ1-1, with D maybe TRBD1 (6 bases). Per germline, CDR1 SNHLY and CDR2 FYNNEI. V lost 5 bases, J lost 1 base, and 14 bases lay in between. The CDR3 runs to 15 residues. CDR3: CASSLLTGQNTEAFF. CDR3 coding DNA: TGTGCCAGCAGTTTATTAACGGGACAGAACACTGAAGCTTTCTTT.

Many counts were recorded for this clonotype. The V and J genes are TRBV2 and TRBJ2-7, with D possibly TRBD1 on 7 matching bases. The CDR3 is 12 amino acids. Germline assignment: CDR1 SNHLY and CDR2 FYNNEI. V was shortened by 6 bases and J by 6 bases, with 12 bases between the two germline ends. CDR3 sequence (DNA): TGTGCCAGCAGGCGGGGACAGCTCGAGCAGTACTTC. The encoded protein is CASRRGQLEQYF.

This clonotype has a count of ten or more. In DNA, the CDR3 is TGTGCCAGCAGTGTGACCCCGGGACAGGGCCCCGGGGAGCTGTTTTTT. Translating gives CASSVTPGQGPGELFF. The rearrangement joins TRBV12-3 or TRBV12-4 to TRBJ2-2, with 9 positions matching TRBD1. This CDR3 is 16 amino acids long. V was pared by 5 bases and J by 6 bases, with 10 bases of the junction left unmatched.

This clonotype was seen ten or more times. CDR3 DNA: TGTGCCAGCAGTTCTCAGCAGTTCACAGATACGCAGTATTTT. Protein sequence: CASSSQQFTDTQYF. The chain joins TRBV27 to TRBJ2-3; unclear D gene. Trimming took 4 bases from V and 2 from J, leaving 10 bases between them. Looked up from germline, CDR1 is MNHEY and CDR2 is SMNVEV (reference sequence). This CDR3 is 14 amino acids long.

This clonotype was recorded at least ten times. The V and J genes are TRBV12-3 or TRBV12-4 and TRBJ1-1; D is undetermined. The CDR3 runs 12 residues. Trimming took off 6 bases at V and 10 bases at J, with 15 bases between the two ends. CDR3 nucleotide sequence: TGTGCCAGCAGCGTTGGAGATTTGCGAGCTTTCTTT. Encoded protein: CASSVGDLRAFF.

This clonotype has at least ten counts. The chain carries TRBV29-1 and TRBJ2-1, with D perhaps matching TRBD2 (5 bases). This CDR3 has 14 amino acids. Germline CDR1 SQVTM, CDR2 ANQGSEA. With 7 bases removed from V and 0 bases from J, the gap between germline ends came to 13 bases. CDR3 nucleotides: TGCAGCGCCGGAGGTCATAGCTCCTACAATGAGCAGTTCTTC. It encodes CSAGGHSSYNEQFF.

This clonotype was picked up many times. The V gene is TRBV6-1, the J gene TRBJ2-7; D gene unclear. Between the trimmed V and J ends, which lost 0 bases and 2 bases, there was a span of 11 bases. CDR3 length: 15 amino acids. The V gene's germline CDR1 is MNHNS and CDR2 SASEGT. CDR3 residues: CASSEAPHQTYEQYF. CDR3 sequence (DNA): TGTGCCAGCAGTGAAGCGCCTCACCAAACCTACGAGCAGTACTTC.